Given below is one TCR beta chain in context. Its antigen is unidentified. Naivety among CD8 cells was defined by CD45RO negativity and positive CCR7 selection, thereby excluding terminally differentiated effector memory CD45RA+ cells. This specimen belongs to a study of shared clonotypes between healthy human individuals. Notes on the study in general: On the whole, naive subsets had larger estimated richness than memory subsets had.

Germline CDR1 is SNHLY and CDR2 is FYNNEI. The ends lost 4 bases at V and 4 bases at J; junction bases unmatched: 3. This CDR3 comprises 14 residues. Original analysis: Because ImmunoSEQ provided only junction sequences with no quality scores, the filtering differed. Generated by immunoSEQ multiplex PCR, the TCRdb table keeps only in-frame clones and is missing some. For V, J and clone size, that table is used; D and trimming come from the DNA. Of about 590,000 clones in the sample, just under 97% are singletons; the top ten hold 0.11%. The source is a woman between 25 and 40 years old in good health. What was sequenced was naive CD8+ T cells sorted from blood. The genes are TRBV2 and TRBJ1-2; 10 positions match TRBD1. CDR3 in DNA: TGTGCCAGCAGTGCGGACAGGGGGATCTATGGCTACACCTTC. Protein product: CASSADRGIYGYTF.